What follows is one T cell receptor (beta chain) and its context. Antigen unknown. This specimen comes from a study of T cells in Graves' hyperthyroidism and ophthalmopathy. About the study: Sampling of peripheral blood happened at initial diagnosis, prior to any treatment. Study-level findings and limits: Also found in blood were most expanded thyroid clonotypes above 0.001.

The hyperthyroidism patients had all been newly diagnosed, and their disease duration was under 2 months. Their ages ranged from 18 to 65 years. Fresh peripheral blood, roughly 9.6 ml, was the source of the PBMCs. Amplification of TCR beta CDR3 regions was performed using RNA transcripts as template. The TCR CDR3 was amplified in a first-round RT-PCR using the HTBI primer set. Each CDR3 protein is one row after TCRdb ran MiXCR on the multiplex PCR reads. This sample carries approximately 100,000 distinct CDR3 sequences, about 50% of them seen once, and the ten largest clones take roughly 25%. Germline trimming cut 7 bases from V and 6 bases from J; bases unmatched to any gene: 3. The CDR3 contains 12 residues. CDR1 and CDR2 from the germline V gene are SNHLY and FYNNEI.

V gene TRBV2 combines with J gene TRBJ2-7, with TRBD2 matching over 10 bases. The sequence was collected from a man aged 35 to 55 with Graves' hyperthyroidism. The specimen sequenced was blood. The CDR3 DNA reads TGTGCCAGCACTGAGCGGGGGGGCGAGCAGTACTTC. Its translation: CASTERGGEQYF.